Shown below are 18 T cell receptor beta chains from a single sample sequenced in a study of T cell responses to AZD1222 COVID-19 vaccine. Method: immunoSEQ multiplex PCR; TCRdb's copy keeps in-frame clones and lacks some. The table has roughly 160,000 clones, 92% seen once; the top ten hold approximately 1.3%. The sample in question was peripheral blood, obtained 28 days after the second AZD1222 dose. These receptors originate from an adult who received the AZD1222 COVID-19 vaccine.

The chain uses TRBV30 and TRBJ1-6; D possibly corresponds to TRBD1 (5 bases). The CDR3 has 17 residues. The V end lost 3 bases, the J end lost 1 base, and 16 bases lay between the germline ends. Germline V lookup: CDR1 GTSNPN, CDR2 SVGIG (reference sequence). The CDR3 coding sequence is TGTGCCTGGAGGGCCCCAGGGCCTCGTTCCTATAATTCACCCCTCCACTTT. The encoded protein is CAWRAPGPRSYNSPLHF.

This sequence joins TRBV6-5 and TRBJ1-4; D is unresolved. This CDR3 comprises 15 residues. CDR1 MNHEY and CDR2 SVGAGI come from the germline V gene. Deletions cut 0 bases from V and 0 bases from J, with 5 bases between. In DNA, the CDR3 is TGTGCCAGCAGTTACTCGGCAACAACTAATGAAAAACTGTTTTTT. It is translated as CASSYSATTNEKLFF.

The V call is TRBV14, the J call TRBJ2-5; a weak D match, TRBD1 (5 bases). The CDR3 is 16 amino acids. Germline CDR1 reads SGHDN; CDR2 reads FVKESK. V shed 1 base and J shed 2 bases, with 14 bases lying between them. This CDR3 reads CASSQVGGALQETQYF. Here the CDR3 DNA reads TGTGCCAGCAGCCAAGTTGGTGGGGCCCTACAAGAGACCCAGTACTTC.

This chain's CDR3 is CASSIGQGGYGYTF. In DNA, the CDR3 is TGTGCCAGTAGTATTGGGCAGGGTGGCTATGGCTACACCTTC. The chain has TRBV19 and TRBJ1-2; D is perhaps TRBD1 (5 bases). The CDR3 covers 14 residues. The germline V and J ends were trimmed by 3 bases and 4 bases, with 12 bases remaining between them. Germline V gene lookup returns CDR1 LNHDA and CDR2 SQIVND (reference sequence).

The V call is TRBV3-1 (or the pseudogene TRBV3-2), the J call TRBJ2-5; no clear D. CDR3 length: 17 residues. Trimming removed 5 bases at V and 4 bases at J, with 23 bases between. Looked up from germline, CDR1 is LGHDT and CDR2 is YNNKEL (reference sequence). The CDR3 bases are TGTGCCAGCAGCATTTGGCAGCCGCATAGGGTAGCAGAGACCCAGTACTTC. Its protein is CASSIWQPHRVAETQYF.

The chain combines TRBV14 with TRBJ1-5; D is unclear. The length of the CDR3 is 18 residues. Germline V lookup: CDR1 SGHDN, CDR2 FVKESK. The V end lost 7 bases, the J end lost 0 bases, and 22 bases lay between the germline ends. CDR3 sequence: CASIRRGIDKHSNQPQHF. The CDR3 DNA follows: TGTGCCAGCATTCGTCGTGGAATCGACAAACATAGCAATCAGCCCCAGCATTTT.

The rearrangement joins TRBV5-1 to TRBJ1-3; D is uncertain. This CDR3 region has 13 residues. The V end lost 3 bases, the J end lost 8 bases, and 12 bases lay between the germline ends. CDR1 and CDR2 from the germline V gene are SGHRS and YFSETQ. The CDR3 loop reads CASSSTDFDTIYF. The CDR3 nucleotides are TGCGCCAGCAGCTCAACGGACTTCGACACCATATATTTT.

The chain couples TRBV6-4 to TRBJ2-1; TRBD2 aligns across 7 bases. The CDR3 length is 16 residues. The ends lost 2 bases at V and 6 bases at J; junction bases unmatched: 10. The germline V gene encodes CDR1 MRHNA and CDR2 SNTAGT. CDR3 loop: CASSDNGGSSPNEQFF. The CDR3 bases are TGTGCCAGCAGTGACAATGGCGGGAGTAGCCCCAATGAGCAGTTCTTC.

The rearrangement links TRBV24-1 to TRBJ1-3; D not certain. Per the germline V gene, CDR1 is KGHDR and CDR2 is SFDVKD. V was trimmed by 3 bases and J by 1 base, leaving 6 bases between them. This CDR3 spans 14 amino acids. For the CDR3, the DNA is TGTGCCACCAGTGATCGGGATTCTGGAAACACCATATATTTT. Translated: CATSDRDSGNTIYF.

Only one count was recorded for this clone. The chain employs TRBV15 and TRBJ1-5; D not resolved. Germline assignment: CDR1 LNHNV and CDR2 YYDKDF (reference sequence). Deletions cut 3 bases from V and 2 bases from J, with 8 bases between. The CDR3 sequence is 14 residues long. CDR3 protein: CATSRGEGNQPQHF. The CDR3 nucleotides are TGTGCCACCAGCAGGGGTGAGGGCAATCAGCCCCAGCATTTT.

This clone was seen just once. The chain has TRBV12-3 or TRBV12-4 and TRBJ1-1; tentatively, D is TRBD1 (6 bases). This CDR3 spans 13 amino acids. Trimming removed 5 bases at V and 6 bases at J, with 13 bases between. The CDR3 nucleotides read TGTGCCAGCAGTCGGGACACAGGGTCTGAAGCTTTCTTT. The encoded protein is CASSRDTGSEAFF.

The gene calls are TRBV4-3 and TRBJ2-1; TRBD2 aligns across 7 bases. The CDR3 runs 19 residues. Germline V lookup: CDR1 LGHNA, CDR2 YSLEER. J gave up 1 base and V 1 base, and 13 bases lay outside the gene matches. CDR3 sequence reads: CASSQGSALADASYNEQFF. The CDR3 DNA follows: TGCGCCAGCAGCCAAGGTTCAGCCCTAGCGGACGCTTCCTACAATGAGCAGTTCTTC.

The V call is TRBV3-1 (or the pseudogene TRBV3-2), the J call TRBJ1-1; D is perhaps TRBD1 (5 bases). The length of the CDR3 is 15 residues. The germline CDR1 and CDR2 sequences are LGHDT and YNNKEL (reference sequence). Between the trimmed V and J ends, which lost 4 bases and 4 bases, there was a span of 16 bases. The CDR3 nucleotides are TGTGCCAGCAGCCCCACCTCGGGGGGAGGCACTGAAGCTTTCTTT. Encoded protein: CASSPTSGGGTEAFF.

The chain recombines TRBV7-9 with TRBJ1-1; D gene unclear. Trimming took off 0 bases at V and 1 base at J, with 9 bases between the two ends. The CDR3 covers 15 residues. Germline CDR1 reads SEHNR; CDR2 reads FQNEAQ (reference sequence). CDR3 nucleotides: TGTGCCAGCAGCTTAGCGGACCTTAAGAACACTGAAGCTTTCTTT. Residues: CASSLADLKNTEAFF.

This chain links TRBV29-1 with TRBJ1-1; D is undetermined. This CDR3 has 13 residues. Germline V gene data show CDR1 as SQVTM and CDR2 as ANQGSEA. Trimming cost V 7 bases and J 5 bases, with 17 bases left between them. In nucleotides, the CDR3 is TGCAGCGGTCGGACCGGGAGTGGGACTGAAGCTTTCTTT. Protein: CSGRTGSGTEAFF.

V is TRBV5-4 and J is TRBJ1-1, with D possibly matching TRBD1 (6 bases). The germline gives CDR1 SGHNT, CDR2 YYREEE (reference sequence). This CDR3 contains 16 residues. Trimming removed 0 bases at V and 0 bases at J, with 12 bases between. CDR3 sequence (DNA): TGTGCCAGCAGCTTGGAGGGGGGGATCTTGAACACTGAAGCTTTCTTT. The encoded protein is CASSLEGGILNTEAFF.

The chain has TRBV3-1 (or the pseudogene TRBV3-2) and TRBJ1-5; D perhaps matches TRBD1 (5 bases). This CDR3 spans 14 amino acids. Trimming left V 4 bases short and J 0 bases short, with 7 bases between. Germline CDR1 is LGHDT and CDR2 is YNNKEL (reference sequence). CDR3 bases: TGTGCCAGCAGCCGGGGGGATAGCAATCAGCCCCAGCATTTT. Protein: CASSRGDSNQPQHF.

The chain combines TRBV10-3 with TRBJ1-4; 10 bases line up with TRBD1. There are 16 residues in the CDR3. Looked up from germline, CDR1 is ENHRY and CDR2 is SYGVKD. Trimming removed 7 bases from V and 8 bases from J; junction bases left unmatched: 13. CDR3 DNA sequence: TGTGCCATCATTCCGTTGCGGGGACAGGGGAGGGAAAAACTGTTTTTT. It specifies CAIIPLRGQGREKLFF.